This T cell receptor beta chain was sequenced for a study of blood T cell repertoires in COVID-19 (dated by TCRdb to between 2020 and 2021). About the study as a whole: The collaborator samples originated in the United States, Italy and Spain and spanned the acute and convalescent phases of COVID-19. The material from the prospective study consisted of cDNA or gDNA derived from T cells, B-cell-depleted T cells, or PBMCs. Subjects who had been exposed to COVID-19, were actively infected with it, or had recovered from it provided the deeply sampled blood TCRbeta repertoires that made up the dataset. A freely available public database, intended as a resource for researchers studying the immune response to SARS-CoV-2, is where the repertoires were released. The samples were drawn from the first 160 participants of the ongoing ImmuneRACE study and from under 1,500 subjects provided by 6 global collaborators. The sample metadata nearly always contained a de-identified subject ID, COVID-19 status, age in years and sex. Where available, HLA class I and class II types were taken from metadata supplied by the sample provider and were not determined by assay-based typing.

The collaborating institutions used their own protocols to collect whole blood in K2EDTA tubes. For TCRbeta analysis, collaborators shipped samples as frozen whole blood, isolated PBMCs, or DNA extracted from either of those sample types. V lost 5 bases and J lost 7 bases; the stretch between them is 12 bases long. The germline V gene (reference sequence) specifies SGHNT as CDR1 and YYREEE as CDR2. Spanning cysteine to phenylalanine, the CDR3 consists of 12 amino acids. Of all the DNA, just the CDR3 is kept, 36 bases in frame from base 1. About this clone: What antigen it recognizes has not been identified. Base qualities are not recorded, but no much larger clone differs from it by a single base.

TCRbeta CDR3 regions were amplified from genomic DNA using the immunoSEQ Assay, a bias-controlled multiplex PCR. Per the source publication's procedure: Within the assay, amplification of reference gene primers was used to estimate how many nucleated cells each sample contained. To quantify the absolute abundance of each unique TCRbeta CDR3 rearrangement, sequence reads were collapsed and filtered. For each sample, productive Simpson clonality was calculated by taking the square root of Simpson's diversity index across productive rearrangements. TCRdb limited this immuneACCESS table to in-frame rearrangements with V and J called. A share of clones is missing; checked studies link under half to unresolved V genes, and the rest is unexplained. From that table come the V and J calls and clone size; the DNA was used to work out D and trimming. The sample table shows about 50,000 clones, and 70% to 90% are seen once. The top ten hold roughly a quarter of the sample.

Broader findings and caveats from the paper: The amount of clinical and demographic metadata varied by source and participant and was provided uncurated.

Input material: peripheral blood. The chain links TRBV5-4 with TRBJ1-2; the D gene is perhaps TRBD1, from 6 matching bases. The clonotype was recovered from a human donor in a cohort sampled during active COVID-19. The DNA is TGTGCCAGCAGTAGGGGGGGGTCTGGCTACACCTTC. Translated, this is CASSRGGSGYTF. Outside the CDR3, residues come from the reference TRBV5-4 and TRBJ1-2 proteins, so the full variable domain is: ETGVTQSPTHLIKTRGQQVTLRCSSQSGHNTVSWYQQALGQGPQFIFQYYREEENGRGNFPPRFSGLQFPNYSSELNVNALELDDSALYLCASSRGGSGYTFGSGTRLTVV.